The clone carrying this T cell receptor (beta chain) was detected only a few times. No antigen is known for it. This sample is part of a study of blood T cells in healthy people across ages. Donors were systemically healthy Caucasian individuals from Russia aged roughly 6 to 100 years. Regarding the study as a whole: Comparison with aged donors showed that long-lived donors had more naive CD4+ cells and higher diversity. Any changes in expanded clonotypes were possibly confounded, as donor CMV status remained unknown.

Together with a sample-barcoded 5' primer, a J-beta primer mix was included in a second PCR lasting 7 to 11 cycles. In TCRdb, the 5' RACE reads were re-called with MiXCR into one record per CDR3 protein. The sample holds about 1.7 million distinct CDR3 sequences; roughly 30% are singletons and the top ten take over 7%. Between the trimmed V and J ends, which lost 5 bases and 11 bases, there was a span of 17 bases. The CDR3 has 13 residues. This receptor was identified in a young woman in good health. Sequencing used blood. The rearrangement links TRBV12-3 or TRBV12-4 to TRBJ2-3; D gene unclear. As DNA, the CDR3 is TGTGCCAGCAGTATCGGTGGCGCCTCGAAGCAGTATTTT. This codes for CASSIGGASKQYF.